A selection of T cell receptor beta chains follows, all from one sample in a study of T-cell reconstitution after alpha-beta-depleted transplantation in children. One entry per CDR3 protein, called by TCRdb with MiXCR from the PCR reads. Here the sample spans roughly 500,000 distinct CDR3 sequences, 30% to 35% being singletons. Sequencing was performed on PBMCs from the stem cell graft donor, taken from the stem cell graft. All receptors derive from a human donor who donated a stem cell graft to a child with aplastic anemia. The CDR3 runs from the conserved cysteine through the conserved F or W. A D gene is named only where the DNA matches it firmly. Clone size is not always given. Where it is, it says once, few, many or a class for expanded clones.

>TRBD2|TRBJ2-5|.|TRBV7-3
CASSFGLAGEASGETQYF
TGTGCCAGCAGCTTCGGACTAGCGGGAGAGGCTTCCGGGGAGACCCAGTACTTC
>.|TRBJ1-5|few|TRBV12-3/TRBV12-4
CASSLAGEAQHF
TGTGCCAGCAGTTTAGCCGGGGAGGCCCAGCATTTT
>TRBD2|TRBJ2-1|.|TRBV12-3/TRBV12-4
CASSFRTSQANNEQFF
TGTGCCAGCAGTTTCCGGACTAGCCAAGCTAACAATGAGCAGTTCTTC
>TRBD2|TRBJ2-3|.|TRBV9
CASSVASAGGADTQYF
TGTGCCAGCAGCGTAGCTTCGGCGGGAGGAGCAGATACGCAGTATTTT
>.|TRBJ2-1|.|TRBV11-2
CASSLEVLQEQFF
TGTGCCAGCAGCTTAGAGGTCCTTCAGGAGCAGTTCTTC
>TRBD1|TRBJ2-2|few|TRBV29-1
CSANDRGNTGELFF
TGCAGCGCCAACGACAGGGGGAACACCGGGGAGCTGTTTTTT
>TRBD1|TRBJ2-2|.|TRBV20-1
CSARPGQGNTGELFF
TGCAGTGCTCGTCCGGGACAGGGAAACACCGGGGAGCTGTTTTTT
>.|TRBJ1-1|.|TRBV19
CASSILMNTEAFF
TGTGCCAGTAGTATTCTAATGAACACTGAAGCTTTCTTT
>.|TRBJ1-1|.|TRBV10-3
CAIRPRRGWGTEAFF
TGTGCCATCAGGCCACGTAGGGGATGGGGCACTGAAGCTTTCTTT
>.|TRBJ1-5|.|TRBV20-1
CSASFRNQPQHF
TGCAGTGCTAGTTTCAGAAATCAGCCCCAGCATTTT
>.|TRBJ1-6|.|TRBV7-8
CASSHPGSSYNSPLHF
TGTGCCAGCAGCCACCCCGGGAGCTCCTATAATTCACCCCTCCACTTT
>TRBD1|TRBJ1-2|.|TRBV12-3/TRBV12-4
CASSLVQGTGYTF
TGTGCCAGCAGTCTCGTACAGGGGACCGGCTACACCTTC
>.|TRBJ1-2|.|TRBV5-4
CANSLAPDYGYTF
TGTGCCAACAGCTTGGCTCCCGACTATGGCTACACCTTC
>.|TRBJ2-5|.|TRBV12-3/TRBV12-4
CASSLGGPETQYF
TGTGCCAGCAGTTTAGGTGGGCCAGAGACCCAGTACTTC
>.|TRBJ1-5|few|TRBV27
CASRTGGSNQPQHF
TGTGCCAGCAGGACGGGAGGAAGCAATCAGCCCCAGCATTTT
>.|TRBJ2-2|few|TRBV6-6
CASSKSTGELFF
TGTGCCAGCAGCAAATCCACCGGGGAGCTGTTTTTT
>.|TRBJ2-1|few|TRBV5-1
CASSLGNSLGDEQFF
TGCGCCAGCAGCTTGGGTAACAGCCTAGGTGATGAGCAGTTCTTC
>TRBD2|TRBJ2-7|.|TRBV29-1
CSVEWRGGSYEQYF
TGCAGCGTTGAATGGCGGGGGGGCTCCTACGAGCAGTACTTC
>TRBD2|TRBJ2-5|.|TRBV29-1
CSVEYAGAETQYF
TGCAGCGTTGAATATGCGGGAGCAGAGACCCAGTACTTC
>.|TRBJ1-1|few|TRBV7-9
CASSLLFEGPTEAFF
TGTGCCAGCAGCTTGCTTTTCGAGGGACCCACTGAAGCTTTCTTT
>TRBD1|TRBJ2-3|.|TRBV29-1
CSTKTGKSTDTQYF
TGCAGCACTAAGACAGGGAAGAGCACAGATACGCAGTATTTT
>.|TRBJ2-1|.|TRBV5-6
CASSPPGHGGSSAYNEQFF
TGTGCCAGCAGCCCCCCGGGACACGGCGGATCTAGCGCCTACAATGAGCAGTTCTTC
>TRBD1|TRBJ2-3|.|TRBV29-1
CSARGYSADTQYF
TGCAGCGCCAGGGGGTATTCGGCAGATACGCAGTATTTT
>.|TRBJ1-3|.|TRBV5-1
CASSLSGVQGDVKSSGNTIYF
TGCGCCAGCAGCTTGTCGGGAGTACAGGGCGACGTAAAGAGCTCTGGAAACACCATATATTTT
>TRBD1|TRBJ2-5|few|TRBV5-1
CASSFRDSQETQYF
TGCGCCAGCAGCTTCCGGGACAGTCAAGAGACCCAGTACTTC
>.|TRBJ2-3|few|TRBV29-1
CSVEVPETSPRTDTQYF
TGCAGCGTTGAGGTACCCGAAACCTCCCCCCGCACAGATACGCAGTATTTT
>.|TRBJ2-1|few|TRBV4-2
CASSQYTGSERSHSYNEQFF
TGTGCCAGCAGCCAGTATACAGGGAGTGAGCGGAGCCACTCCTACAATGAGCAGTTCTTC
>TRBD1|TRBJ2-7|.|TRBV7-2
CASSLGGTVAYEQYF
TGTGCCAGCAGCTTAGGAGGGACAGTCGCCTACGAGCAGTACTTC
>TRBD2|TRBJ2-4|.|TRBV3-1
CASSLAGGRVNIQYF
TGTGCCAGCAGCCTGGCGGGAGGGCGTGTTAACATTCAGTACTTC
>.|TRBJ2-1|few|TRBV12-5
CASGFLGEQFF
TGTGCTAGTGGTTTTCTCGGTGAGCAGTTCTTC
>TRBD2|TRBJ2-7|few|TRBV5-1
CASSRASGESYEQYF
TGCGCCAGCAGTCGGGCTAGCGGGGAGTCCTACGAGCAGTACTTC
>.|TRBJ1-5|.|TRBV29-1
CSALGPQHF
TGCAGCGCCCTCGGGCCCCAGCATTTT
>.|TRBJ1-2|few|TRBV7-2
CASSLVQETNYGYTF
TGTGCCAGCAGCTTGGTACAGGAGACTAACTATGGCTACACCTTC
>.|TRBJ2-1|once|TRBV4-2
CASSQALSESAYNEQFF
TGTGCCAGCAGCCAGGCTCTGTCGGAGTCGGCCTACAATGAGCAGTTCTTC
>.|TRBJ2-5|few|TRBV6-5
CASSYLQGLETQYF
TGTGCCAGCAGTTACCTGCAGGGGCTGGAGACCCAGTACTTC
>TRBD2|TRBJ2-3|.|TRBV20-1
CSDGRNSGSGGTDTQYF
TGCAGTGATGGGCGAAATAGCGGGAGCGGTGGCACAGATACGCAGTATTTT
>.|TRBJ2-5|few|TRBV9
CASSGRGSETQYF
TGTGCCAGCAGCGGCAGGGGCTCGGAGACCCAGTACTTC
>.|TRBJ2-2|.|TRBV6-1
CASSADEGRELFF
TGTGCCAGCAGTGCGGACGAGGGCCGGGAGCTGTTTTTT
>TRBD2|TRBJ2-3|.|TRBV20-1
CSARDRTSRTDTQYF
TGCAGTGCTAGAGATCGGACTAGCCGCACAGATACGCAGTATTTT
>.|TRBJ1-4|.|TRBV5-1
CASSLEGINGEKLFF
TGCGCCAGCAGCCTGGAGGGTATTAACGGGGAAAAACTGTTTTTT
>TRBD2|TRBJ2-3|few|TRBV20-1
CSARDRREGPLHATQYF
TGCAGTGCTAGAGATCGGCGGGAGGGCCCCCTCCATGCTACGCAGTATTTT
>.|TRBJ1-5|.|TRBV20-1
CSAMHRDRGDGPQHF
TGCAGTGCTATGCACCGGGACCGAGGGGACGGGCCCCAGCATTTT
>TRBD1|TRBJ1-2|few|TRBV4-3
CASSQDQGGGGYTF
TGCGCCAGCAGCCAAGATCAAGGGGGCGGTGGCTACACCTTC
>.|TRBJ2-1|few|TRBV27
CASSSGGTVYNNEQFF
TGTGCCAGCAGTTCGGGCGGGACAGTATATAACAATGAGCAGTTCTTC
>TRBD2|TRBJ2-1|few|TRBV9
CASSVELAGDNEQFF
TGTGCCAGCAGCGTTGAACTAGCGGGAGACAATGAGCAGTTCTTC
>TRBD2|TRBJ2-3|.|TRBV27
CASSLWASGGGDTQYF
TGTGCCAGCAGTTTATGGGCTAGCGGGGGGGGAGATACGCAGTATTTT